The clone carrying this T cell receptor (beta chain) has a count of ten or more. This CDR3 is built from 14 residues. V lost 4 bases and J lost 8; bases outside the gene matches: 10. Per germline, CDR1 MDHEN and CDR2 SYDVKM. Amplification yielded TCR beta CDR3 regions, with RNA transcripts as the source. During a first-round RT-PCR of the TCR CDR3, the HTBI primer set was used. TCRdb processed the multiplex PCR reads anew with MiXCR; each CDR3 protein has one entry. The sample contains 250,000 to 300,000 distinct CDR3 sequences, roughly 13% of which appear only once. The sample originates from a study of T cells in Graves' hyperthyroidism and ophthalmopathy.

This TCR derives from a woman aged 40 to 49 with Graves' hyperthyroidism. The specimen was blood. The chain couples TRBV28 to TRBJ1-2, with TRBD1 identical over 7 bases. The CDR3 sequence: CASSSADRAGGYTF. Written as DNA, the CDR3 is TGTGCCAGCAGTTCCGCCGACAGGGCGGGCGGCTACACCTTC.